These 9 T cell receptor beta chains share one sample of origin, sequenced in a study of T cells in Graves' hyperthyroidism and ophthalmopathy. RNA transcripts served as the template for amplifying TCR beta CDR3 regions. First-round RT-PCR targeting the TCR CDR3 was performed with the HTBI primer set. TCRdb fed the multiplex PCR reads into MiXCR, producing one record per CDR3 protein. Altogether some 760,000 distinct CDR3 sequences are present, roughly 15% being singletons, with the ten largest covering roughly 10%. The specimen sequenced was blood. Source of these receptors: a young woman with Graves' hyperthyroidism.

Many counts were recorded for this clonotype. The V call is TRBV6-2 or TRBV6-3, the J call TRBJ1-1; TRBD1 matches at 8 bases. The V segment lost 2 bases and the J segment 0 bases; nucleotides outside the gene matches: 5. The CDR3 totals 16 residues. In germline, CDR1 is MNHEY, CDR2 SVGEGT. The CDR3 spells CASSYLRGQVNTEAFF. The CDR3 DNA sequence: TGTGCCAGCAGTTACCTTAGGGGACAGGTGAACACTGAAGCTTTCTTT.

This clonotype has a count of ten or more. This chain uses TRBV5-1 with TRBJ1-1; D is unresolved. The germline V gene has CDR1 SGHRS and CDR2 YFSETQ. V shed 0 bases and J shed 0 bases, with 6 bases lying between them. The CDR3 spans 14 residues. CDR3 residues: CASSLGAVNTEAFF. The CDR3 nucleotides read TGCGCCAGCAGCTTGGGGGCGGTGAACACTGAAGCTTTCTTT.

The sample holds many counts of this clonotype. The V and J genes are TRBV30 and TRBJ2-7, with D unresolved. V was cut by 0 bases and J by 0 bases, with 12 bases left in between. Per germline, CDR1 GTSNPN and CDR2 SVGIG (reference sequence). The CDR3 totals 15 residues. CDR3 coding DNA: TGTGCCTGGAGTGTAAGACGTAGACGCTCCTACGAGCAGTACTTC. It is translated as CAWSVRRRRSYEQYF. The variable domain in full, completed from reference TRBV30 and TRBJ2-7, reads SQTIHQWPATLVQPVGSPLSLECTVEGTSNPNLYWYRQAAGRGLQLLFYSVGIGQISSEVPQNLSASRPQDRQFILSSKKLLLSDSGFYLCAWSVRRRRSYEQYFGPGTRLTVT.

The gene calls are TRBV30 and TRBJ1-2; TRBD1 aligns across 9 bases. Germline CDR1 and CDR2: GTSNPN and SVGIG (reference sequence). The CDR3 runs to 14 residues. V lost 3 bases and J lost 7; bases outside the gene matches: 9. CDR3 loop: CAWSRGQGQSGYTF. The CDR3, as DNA: TGTGCCTGGAGCCGCGGACAGGGGCAGTCTGGCTACACCTTC.

This clonotype was counted at least ten times. The V gene is TRBV2, the J gene TRBJ1-1, with 10 nucleotides matching TRBD1. V trimming: 8 bases; J trimming: 0 bases; junction bases outside the gene matches: 3. Germline V gene lookup returns CDR1 SNHLY and CDR2 FYNNEI. The CDR3 covers 14 residues. CDR3: CASGQGVMNTEAFF. In nucleotides, the CDR3 is TGTGCCAGCGGACAGGGGGTTATGAACACTGAAGCTTTCTTT. The entire variable domain, with the rest obtained from reference TRBV2 and TRBJ1-1, is as follows: EPEVTQTPSHQVTQMGQEVILRCVPISNHLYFYWYRQILGQKVEFLVSFYNNEISEKSEIFDDQFSVERPDGSNFTLKIRSTKLEDSAMYFCASGQGVMNTEAFFGQGTRLTVV.

Turning to this clonotype: A much larger clone is a single base away; this may be a read error. The chain uses TRBV5-1 and TRBJ1-2; D not resolved. Trimming cost V 0 bases and J 7 bases, with 10 bases left between them. Germline CDR1 SGHRS, CDR2 YFSETQ. The CDR3 contains 13 residues. The CDR3 region has the DNA TGCGCCAGCAGCTTGGTCGGAGACTGTGGCTACACCTTC. It translates to CASSLVGDCGYTF.

The gene calls are TRBV25-1 and TRBJ2-7; D perhaps matches TRBD1 (6 bases). In germline, CDR1 is MGHDK, CDR2 SYGVNS. V was pared by 2 bases and J by 0 bases, with 11 bases between. The CDR3 length is 15 residues. CDR3 sequence (DNA): TGTGCCAGCAGTGAAGGACAGCCCGCCTCCTACGAGCAGTACTTC. Translation gives CASSEGQPASYEQYF.

This clonotype was detected ten times or more. The chain recombines TRBV2 with TRBJ2-2; 13 bases agree with TRBD2. There are 16 residues in the CDR3. With 8 bases clipped from V and 2 bases from J, the junction kept 5 bases outside the gene matches. Germline V lookup: CDR1 SNHLY, CDR2 FYNNEI. The DNA of the CDR3 is TGTGCCAGCGGAGGACTAGCGGGAGATAACACCGGGGAGCTGTTTTTT. It yields the protein CASGGLAGDNTGELFF.

This clonotype was observed at least ten times. This chain links TRBV20-1 with TRBJ2-1, with D perhaps being TRBD1 or TRBD2 (5 bases each). The germline gives CDR1 DFQATT, CDR2 SNEGSKA (reference sequence). The CDR3 consists of 13 residues. Here the CDR3 DNA reads TGCAGAGCCACCGGGACCATACACAATGAGCAGTTCTTC. Its protein product is CRATGTIHNEQFF.